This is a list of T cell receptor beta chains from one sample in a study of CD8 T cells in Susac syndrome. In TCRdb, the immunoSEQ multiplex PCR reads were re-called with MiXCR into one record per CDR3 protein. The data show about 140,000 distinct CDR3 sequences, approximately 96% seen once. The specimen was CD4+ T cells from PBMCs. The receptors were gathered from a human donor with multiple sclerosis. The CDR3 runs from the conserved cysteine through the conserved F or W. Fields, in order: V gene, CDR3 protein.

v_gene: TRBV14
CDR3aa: CASSERRDRVSEKLFF

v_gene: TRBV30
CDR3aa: CAWSGGLWMRQFF

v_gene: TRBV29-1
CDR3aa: CSVEEQGAAGYTF

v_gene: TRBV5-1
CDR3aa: CASSLVSGRYDEQYF

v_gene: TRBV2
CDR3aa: CASSFSGLAGTYNEQFF

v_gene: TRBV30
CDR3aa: CAFQRGTGNQPQHF

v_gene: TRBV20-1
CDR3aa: CSASGHLNTEAFF

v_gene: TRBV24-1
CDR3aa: CATSDLGRNYGYTF

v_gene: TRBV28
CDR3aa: CASSLQGAGNTEAFF

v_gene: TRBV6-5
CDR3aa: CASSYSTSGGRIQTQYF

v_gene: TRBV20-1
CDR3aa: CSARGQNTGELFF

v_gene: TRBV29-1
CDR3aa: CSVEGAGQGSYEQYF

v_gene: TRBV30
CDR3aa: CAWSVKRSAQHF

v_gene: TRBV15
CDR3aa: CATSNGRASTDTQYF

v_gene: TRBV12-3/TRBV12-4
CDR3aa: CASSTNGLAGGGEQFF

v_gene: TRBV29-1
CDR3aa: CSVVTAWGRGRYEQYF

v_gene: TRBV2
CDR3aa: CASSEGIIIQPQHF